This is a list of T cell receptor beta chains from one sample in a study of blood T cell repertoires in COVID-19. This table comes from immunoSEQ multiplex PCR, and its TCRdb copy is limited to in-frame clones, with some not included. The data contain some 140,000 clones, about 86% of them singletons. Material for sequencing was PBMCs or T cells enriched from blood (not recorded which). The receptor set was obtained from a man over 45 who had recovered from COVID-19. CDR3s include the opening cysteine and the closing phenylalanine or tryptophan. The order of the fields is V gene, CDR3 length, clone size, J gene, D gene, CDR3 protein, CDR3 DNA. A D gene is named only where the DNA matches it firmly. The size of a clone is reported for some rows only, either as once, few or many, or as a class for expanded clones.

TRBV4-3	18	few	TRBJ1-5	NA	CASSQDRGTVTTNQPQHF	TGCGCCAGCAGCCAAGATCGGGGGACGGTTACGACCAATCAGCCCCAGCATTTT
TRBV7-2	19	NA	TRBJ2-1	TRBD2	CASSLDPGLAGAKGNEQFF	TGTGCCAGCAGCTTAGATCCCGGACTAGCGGGGGCGAAAGGCAATGAGCAGTTCTTC
TRBV19	17	few	TRBJ2-2	NA	CASSRQARILGAGELFF	TGTGCCAGTAGTAGACAGGCACGGATCCTCGGTGCCGGGGAGCTGTTTTTT
TRBV7-3	14	once	TRBJ2-1	TRBD2	CASSTPGGNNEQFF	TGTGCCAGCAGCACCCCGGGGGGAAACAATGAGCAGTTCTTC
TRBV7-3	14	NA	TRBJ2-5	NA	CASSLTGGQETQYF	TGTGCCAGCAGCTTAACGGGGGGCCAAGAGACCCAGTACTTC
TRBV6-4	14	NA	TRBJ2-3	NA	CASRPGHSTDTQYF	TGTGCCAGCAGACCGGGACACTCCACAGATACGCAGTATTTT
TRBV5-1	14	NA	TRBJ2-3	TRBD2	CASSLGQGGDTQYF	TGCGCCAGCAGCTTGGGGCAGGGAGGGGATACGCAGTATTTT
TRBV11-2	15	NA	TRBJ1-2	NA	CASSSLQQLNYGYTF	TGTGCCAGCAGCTCGTTACAACAGCTAAACTATGGCTACACCTTC
TRBV6-2/TRBV6-3	15	NA	TRBJ1-6	NA	CASSDAGLRGSPLHF	TGTGCCAGCAGTGACGCGGGGCTTAGGGGTTCACCCCTCCACTTT
TRBV6-5	13	NA	TRBJ2-2	NA	CASKYSSTGELFF	TGTGCCAGCAAGTACAGTTCCACCGGGGAGCTGTTTTTT
TRBV12-3/TRBV12-4	11	NA	TRBJ2-5	NA	CASSILETQYF	TGTGCCAGCAGTATCTTGGAGACCCAGTACTTC
TRBV11-2	13	NA	TRBJ2-5	TRBD1	CASSKGQQETQYF	TGTGCCAGCAGCAAGGGACAGCAAGAGACCCAGTACTTC
TRBV11-1	16	NA	TRBJ2-4	NA	CASSLAAGLDKNIQYF	TGTGCCAGCAGCTTAGCGGCAGGTCTGGACAAAAACATTCAGTACTTC
TRBV19	14	NA	TRBJ1-1	TRBD1	CASSIPGTGSEAFF	TGTGCCAGTAGTATCCCCGGGACAGGGTCTGAAGCTTTCTTT
TRBV18	13	NA	TRBJ1-1	NA	CASQGGGNTEAFF	TGTGCCAGCCAAGGGGGGGGGAACACTGAAGCTTTCTTT
TRBV5-1	12	once	TRBJ2-5	NA	CASREIQETQYF	TGCGCCAGCAGGGAGATTCAAGAGACCCAGTACTTC